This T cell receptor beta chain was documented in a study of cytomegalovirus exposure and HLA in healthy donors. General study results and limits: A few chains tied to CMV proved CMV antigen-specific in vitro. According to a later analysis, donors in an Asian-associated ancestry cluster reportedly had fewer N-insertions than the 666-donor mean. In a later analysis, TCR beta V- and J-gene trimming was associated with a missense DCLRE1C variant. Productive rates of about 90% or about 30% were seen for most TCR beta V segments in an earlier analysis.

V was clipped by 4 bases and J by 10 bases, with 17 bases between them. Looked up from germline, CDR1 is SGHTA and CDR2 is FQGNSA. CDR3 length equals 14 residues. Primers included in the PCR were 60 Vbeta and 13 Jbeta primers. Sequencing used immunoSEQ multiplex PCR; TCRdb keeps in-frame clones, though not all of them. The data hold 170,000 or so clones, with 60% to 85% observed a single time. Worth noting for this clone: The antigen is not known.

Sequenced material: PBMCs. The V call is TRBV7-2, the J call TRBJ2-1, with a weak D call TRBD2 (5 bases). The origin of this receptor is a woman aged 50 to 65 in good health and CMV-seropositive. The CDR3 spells CASSSTWWENEQFF. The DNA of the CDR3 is TGTGCCAGCAGCTCGACTTGGTGGGAGAACGAGCAGTTCTTC. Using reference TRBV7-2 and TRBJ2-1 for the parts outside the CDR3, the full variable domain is GAGVSQSPSNKVTEKGKDVELRCDPISGHTALYWYRQSLGQGLEFLIYFQGNSAPDKSGLPSDRFSAERTGGSVSTLTIQRTQQEDSAVYLCASSSTWWENEQFFGPGTRLTVL.